This T cell receptor (beta chain) was found in a study of T cells expressing NK-cell markers. The authors made TCR beta cDNA libraries by 5'RACE template switching. This switching added a universal primer site and UMIs. TCRdb re-called the 5' RACE reads; one entry per CDR3 protein, DNA not given. Its listing shows about 540,000 distinct CDR3 sequences. Comments on this clonotype: The antigen is unknown.

The length of the CDR3 is 14 residues. The germline CDR1 and CDR2 sequences are SGHRS and YFSETQ. The study's findings and limits: Topping the CD3+CD56-NKG2C+ fraction as well were these clonotypes, in a few donors.

Material: blood T cells: a sorted CD56 or NKG2C T cell subset, CD4+ or CD8+ T cells, or bulk PBMC T cells (not recorded which). The TCR comes from a man between 18 and 29 years old in good health. The gene calls are TRBV5-1 and TRBJ1-5. The CDR3 reads CASSFGANGSPQHF.